A single sample is the source of the 32 T cell receptor beta chains below, sequenced in a study of shared clonotypes between healthy human individuals. Libraries were prepared by immunoSEQ multiplex PCR; TCRdb keeps only in-frame clonotypes and omits some of them. The table has around 1.4 million clones, less than 99% seen once. Sequencing was carried out using naive CD4+ T cells sorted from blood. As for subset: CD45RA+ positively selected. Source of these receptors: a man between 25 and 39 years old in good health.

The gene calls are TRBV6-1 and TRBJ2-7, with D unresolved. V was trimmed by 0 bases and J by 4 bases, leaving 13 bases between them. The CDR3 consists of 15 residues. The V gene's germline CDR1 is MNHNS and CDR2 SASEGT. The CDR3 region has the DNA TGTGCCAGCAGTGAAGCGAACTTCTCTGGGTACGAGCAGTACTTC. Translated, it gives CASSEANFSGYEQYF.

The CDR3 DNA reads TGTGCCTGGGGTCCCTGGCTTGGCGGGATTCCGGACACCGGGGAGCTGTTTTTT. Translation gives CAWGPWLGGIPDTGELFF. V usage is TRBV30 and J usage is TRBJ2-2, with D perhaps TRBD2 (6 bases). The CDR3 is 18 amino acids. Between the trimmed V and J ends, which lost 5 bases and 3 bases, there was a span of 25 bases. Germline V gene data show CDR1 as GTSNPN and CDR2 as SVGIG (reference sequence).

The gene calls are TRBV19 and TRBJ2-1; TRBD2 matches at 8 bases. The CDR3 totals 14 residues. Germline V gene lookup returns CDR1 LNHDA and CDR2 SQIVND (reference sequence). Trimming cost V 3 bases and J 12 bases; bases outside gene matches: 10. The CDR3 loop is CASSISPLSGRQFF. The CDR3 coding sequence is TGTGCCAGTAGTATTTCCCCCCTCAGCGGGAGGCAGTTCTTC.

The J gene is TRBJ2-1, the V gene TRBV5-4; D is perhaps TRBD1 or TRBD2 (5 bases each). CDR3 length: 14 residues. Deletions cut 0 bases from V and 12 bases from J, with 16 bases between. CDR1 is SGHNT, CDR2 YYREEE, per germline (reference sequence). CDR3 nucleotides: TGTGCCAGCAGCTTGGGGGGCGAGGGCTTATTGCAGTTCTTC. Amino acids: CASSLGGEGLLQFF.

The rearrangement uses TRBV6-5 and TRBJ2-6, with no clear D. Per the germline V gene, CDR1 is MNHEY and CDR2 is SVGAGI. V dropped 6 bases and J dropped 3 bases, with 6 bases sitting between them. This CDR3 is 13 amino acids long. CDR3 bases: TGTGCCAGCAGGGTATTTGGGGCCAACGTCCTGACTTTC. Amino acid sequence: CASRVFGANVLTF.

This CDR3 is CASSSERLAEGSYNEQFF. The CDR3 bases are TGTGCCAGCAGCTCCGAGAGACTAGCGGAAGGCTCCTACAATGAGCAGTTCTTC. The chain employs TRBV7-9 and TRBJ2-1; TRBD2 aligns across 9 bases. With 4 bases clipped from V and 0 bases from J, the junction kept 10 bases outside the gene matches. Germline CDR1 is SEHNR and CDR2 is FQNEAQ (reference sequence). The CDR3 loop spans 18 amino acids.

This chain links TRBV7-6 with TRBJ2-7; 10 nucleotides align to TRBD1. Germline V gene lookup returns CDR1 SGHVS and CDR2 FNYEAQ. The CDR3 runs to 16 residues. J lost 2 bases, V lost 0 bases, and 4 bases had no gene match. Written as DNA, the CDR3 is TGTGCCAGCAGCTTAGCGCGGACAGGGGGACCCTACGAGCAGTACTTC. Its translation is CASSLARTGGPYEQYF.

The chain combines TRBV6-5 with TRBJ2-7; 8 nucleotides match TRBD1. CDR1 is MNHEY and CDR2 is SVGAGI in the germline V gene. The CDR3 extends over 13 amino acids. Trimming cost V 7 bases and J 4 bases; bases outside gene matches: 6. The CDR3 DNA is TGTGCCAGCAACGGACAGGGAAAATACGAGCAGTACTTC. It yields the protein CASNGQGKYEQYF.

This clone was seen only once. V and J are TRBV29-1 and TRBJ2-1; D not resolved. The V end lost 2 bases, the J end lost 11 bases, and 19 bases lay between the germline ends. Germline CDR1 reads SQVTM; CDR2 reads ANQGSEA. The CDR3 consists of 14 residues. CDR3 bases: TGCAGCGTTGAAATTGGGGTCCCGCGCCGGCAGCAGTTCTTC. Its translation is CSVEIGVPRRQQFF.

The chain combines TRBV2 with TRBJ2-7; tentatively, D is TRBD1 (6 bases). The germline V and J ends were trimmed by 1 base and 2 bases, with 9 bases remaining between them. The CDR3 length is 14 residues. Germline CDR1 is SNHLY and CDR2 is FYNNEI. The CDR3 reads CASSEGTVAYEQYF. The CDR3 DNA follows: TGTGCCAGCAGTGAAGGGACAGTAGCCTACGAGCAGTACTTC.

This sequence joins TRBV4-2 and TRBJ2-3, with D possibly being TRBD2 (6 bases). This CDR3 is 17 amino acids long. CDR1 and CDR2 (germline): LGHNA, YNFKEQ. V lost 2 bases and J lost 1, with 16 bases in between. The CDR3 protein is CASSQTSAGRRTDTQYF. DNA of the CDR3: TGTGCCAGCAGCCAAACCTCAGCGGGCCGACGCACAGATACGCAGTATTTT.

The chain combines TRBV5-1 with TRBJ2-3; D not resolved. Between the trimmed V and J ends, which lost 5 bases and 4 bases, there was a span of 11 bases. CDR3 length equals 13 residues. Germline V CDR1 and CDR2: SGHRS, YFSETQ. The CDR3, as DNA: TGCGCCAGCAGTGTTCAGTCCCCAGATACGCAGTATTTT. It specifies CASSVQSPDTQYF.

The chain has TRBV6-1 and TRBJ1-2, with unresolved D. Deletions cut 3 bases from V and 6 bases from J, with 8 bases between. This CDR3 has 12 residues. CDR1 and CDR2 (germline): MNHNS, SASEGT. CDR3: CASSDILDGYTF. CDR3 in DNA: TGTGCCAGCAGTGATATCTTGGATGGCTACACCTTC.

This rearrangement joins TRBV6-1 to TRBJ1-1, with D hard to call. V was cut by 8 bases and J by 7 bases, with 17 bases left in between. Germline loops: CDR1 MNHNS, CDR2 SASEGT. This CDR3 contains 13 residues. CDR3 in DNA: TGTGCCAGCGACCCCGGTGGGATATTTGAAGCTTTCTTT. This translates into CASDPGGIFEAFF.

The chain is built from TRBV6-5 and TRBJ1-3; D remains unclear. The CDR3 is made up of 13 amino acids. Germline CDR1 and CDR2: MNHEY and SVGAGI. V was shortened by 6 bases and J by 1 base, with 7 bases between the two germline ends. CDR3 sequence: CASRTISGNTIYF. DNA for the CDR3: TGTGCCAGCAGGACCATTTCTGGAAACACCATATATTTT.

The chain recombines TRBV30 with TRBJ2-1, with 9 bases fitting TRBD2. The germline V gene encodes CDR1 GTSNPN and CDR2 SVGIG (reference sequence). There are 15 residues in the CDR3. J lost 2 bases, V lost 3 bases, and 5 bases had no gene match. This CDR3 reads CAWRRLAGAYNEQFF. For the CDR3, the DNA is TGTGCCTGGAGGAGATTAGCGGGAGCCTACAATGAGCAGTTCTTC.

The chain uses TRBV14 and TRBJ2-5; 12 bases match TRBD2. Losses at the gene ends were 4 bases for V and 5 bases for J; bases not matched to a gene: 8. The CDR3 is 16 amino acids. Germline-derived CDR1 and CDR2 are SGHDN and FVKESK. The chain's CDR3 is CASSPMTSGSGETQYF. The CDR3 DNA sequence: TGTGCCAGCAGCCCAATGACTAGCGGGAGCGGGGAGACCCAGTACTTC.

The chain combines TRBV5-6 with TRBJ2-7; the match to TRBD1 covers 10 bases. With 0 bases clipped from V and 3 bases from J, the junction kept 6 bases outside the gene matches. The V gene's germline CDR1 is SGHDT and CDR2 YYEEEE. The CDR3 contains 16 residues. The CDR3 sequence: CASSLGDRGNLYEQYF. In DNA form, the CDR3 reads TGTGCCAGCAGCTTGGGGGACAGGGGTAACCTCTACGAGCAGTACTTC.

V is TRBV11-2 and J is TRBJ2-7, with TRBD2 identical over 7 bases. Germline V gives CDR1 SGHAT, CDR2 FQNNGV. The junction had 11 bases not matched to a gene; V was cut back by 8 bases and J by 4 bases. The CDR3 contains 14 residues. The CDR3 DNA reads TGTGCCAGCGCACGACACGGGAGGAGGTACGAGCAGTACTTC. Translating it yields CASARHGRRYEQYF.

The chain employs TRBV6-5 and TRBJ1-3; 9 positions match TRBD1. This CDR3 is built from 15 residues. V trimming: 2 bases; J trimming: 6 bases; junction bases outside the gene matches: 5. Looked up from germline, CDR1 is MNHEY and CDR2 is SVGAGI. The CDR3 protein is CASSYTDRGENTIYF. The CDR3 DNA reads TGTGCCAGCAGTTACACCGACAGGGGGGAAAACACCATATATTTT.

Regarding this clone: Additional DNA sequences in this sample encode the identical CDR3. This chain uses TRBV5-1 with TRBJ1-3; perhaps TRBD1 as D (6 bases). CDR3 length: 15 residues. Germline V gives CDR1 SGHRS, CDR2 YFSETQ. The V and J ends lost 0 bases and 4 bases respectively, with 11 bases between them. The CDR3, as DNA: TGCGCCAGCAGCTTGGGAGGGGGTTCAGGAAACACCATATATTTT. Encoded protein: CASSLGGGSGNTIYF.

The V call is TRBV4-3, the J call TRBJ2-1, with D perhaps matching TRBD2 (6 bases). Germline V gives CDR1 LGHNA, CDR2 YSLEER. CDR3 length equals 17 residues. V was shortened by 6 bases and J by 0 bases, with 18 bases between the two germline ends. CDR3 coding DNA: TGCGCCAGCAGTCCTACGGGAGCGGCCCGCTCCTACAATGAGCAGTTCTTC. The encoded protein is CASSPTGAARSYNEQFF.

The chain joins TRBV4-1 to TRBJ1-1; D perhaps matches TRBD1 (5 bases). The V end lost 6 bases, the J end lost 4 bases, and 15 bases lay between the germline ends. Germline values: CDR1 MGHRA, CDR2 YSYEKL. There are 14 residues in the CDR3. CDR3 loop: CASRKEQVSTEAFF. The CDR3 bases are TGCGCCAGCAGAAAAGAACAGGTCAGCACTGAAGCTTTCTTT.

The chain joins TRBV19 to TRBJ1-1; D gene ambiguous. CDR1 and CDR2 from the germline V gene are LNHDA and SQIVND (reference sequence). Trimming left V 4 bases short and J 4 bases short, with 16 bases between. CDR3 length: 15 residues. CDR3 in DNA: TGTGCCAGTAGTACCGTCGTTATCACAAGCACTGAAGCTTTCTTT. Its protein is CASSTVVITSTEAFF.

J is TRBJ2-3 and V is TRBV19; D is unclear. This CDR3 comprises 14 residues. V was clipped by 4 bases and J by 4 bases, with 12 bases between them. Germline CDR1 is LNHDA and CDR2 is SQIVND (reference sequence). The CDR3 protein is CASSKSYKPDTQYF. The CDR3 bases are TGTGCCAGTAGTAAGTCGTATAAACCAGATACGCAGTATTTT.

In this sample, this clone turned up once. The genes are TRBV27 and TRBJ1-5; the D is unclear. CDR1 is MNHEY, CDR2 SMNVEV, per germline (reference sequence). This CDR3 comprises 14 residues. Trimming pared 8 bases from V and 2 bases from J, leaving 13 bases between. Here the CDR3 DNA reads TGTGCCAGCTCAGGTTTAGCCGGCAATCAGCCCCAGCATTTT. It encodes CASSGLAGNQPQHF.

The genes are TRBV29-1 and TRBJ2-7, with D perhaps TRBD1 (5 bases). Germline loops: CDR1 SQVTM, CDR2 ANQGSEA. Deletions cut 5 bases from V and 4 bases from J, with 9 bases between. The CDR3 contains 11 residues. CDR3 nucleotides: TGCAGCGTTTTGACAGCTTACGAGCAGTACTTC. Translation gives CSVLTAYEQYF.

The chain joins TRBV4-2 to TRBJ1-1; 7 nucleotides match TRBD1. This CDR3 has 15 residues. Germline values: CDR1 LGHNA, CDR2 YNFKEQ. V lost 5 bases and J lost 2; bases outside the gene matches: 8. The chain's CDR3 is CASSLIGTDNTEAFF. The DNA for the CDR3 is TGTGCCAGCAGCTTGATTGGGACAGATAACACTGAAGCTTTCTTT.

V gene TRBV5-8 combines with J gene TRBJ2-3, with 7 bases identical to TRBD1. Germline-derived CDR1 and CDR2 are SGHTS and YDEGEE. Losses at the gene ends were 5 bases for V and 0 bases for J; bases not matched to a gene: 3. This CDR3 spans 14 amino acids. Written as DNA, the CDR3 is TGTGCCAGCAGAGGACAGGCTAGCACAGATACGCAGTATTTT. Its translation is CASRGQASTDTQYF.

As concerns this clone: This CDR3 is also generated by other DNA sequences in the sample. J is TRBJ2-7 and V is TRBV29-1, with TRBD1 matching over 7 bases. Looked up from germline, CDR1 is SQVTM and CDR2 is ANQGSEA. V lost 4 bases and J lost 0; bases outside the gene matches: 0. The CDR3 has 12 residues. The CDR3 is CSVAGGSYEQYF. CDR3 coding DNA: TGCAGCGTTGCAGGGGGCTCCTACGAGCAGTACTTC.

This chain connects TRBV5-1 to TRBJ2-4, with 14 bases lining up with TRBD2. Trimming at V came to 5 bases and at J to 6 bases, leaving 7 bases not matched to a gene. Germline V gene sequence: CDR1 SGHRS, CDR2 YFSETQ. The CDR3 sequence is 16 residues long. CDR3 nucleotides: TGCGCCAGCAGTTGGGGACTAGCGGGAGTGCGAAACATTCAGTACTTC. It translates to CASSWGLAGVRNIQYF.

Points on this clone: Distinct nucleotide sequences in the sample also encode this CDR3. This chain links TRBV5-6 with TRBJ2-7, with D possibly matching TRBD2 (5 bases). The CDR3 covers 14 residues. Germline CDR1 SGHDT, CDR2 YYEEEE. Trimming took off 1 base at V and 1 base at J, with 9 bases between the two ends. The CDR3 is CASSLRGGSYEQYF. CDR3 coding DNA: TGTGCCAGCAGCTTGAGAGGAGGTTCCTACGAGCAGTACTTC.